These 24 T cell receptor beta chains were all obtained from the same sample, sequenced in a study of T cell changes during pregnancy in multiple sclerosis. Here immunoSEQ multiplex PCR was the method, and the copy in TCRdb shows in-frame clones only, minus some. Of over 60,000 clones listed, roughly 91% are singletons. This specimen was peripheral blood, taken in the third trimester of pregnancy. The receptors here all came from a female donor in good health, enrolled as a control in a pregnancy study.

The rearrangement joins TRBV5-1 to TRBJ1-1, with TRBD1 matching over 7 bases. Germline-derived CDR1 and CDR2 are SGHRS and YFSETQ. J was trimmed by 7 bases and V by 4 bases; bases with no gene match: 7. This CDR3 is 13 amino acids long. As DNA, the CDR3 is TGCGCCAGCAGCGGCGGGACAGTGGATGAAGCTTTCTTT. Translation gives CASSGGTVDEAFF.

This chain connects TRBV14 to TRBJ2-7, with D unresolved. The CDR3 has 12 residues. Germline V lookup: CDR1 SGHDN, CDR2 FVKESK. Trimming shortened V by 3 bases and J by 0 bases, and 3 bases separated the two germline ends. The CDR3 DNA reads TGTGCCAGCAGCCACGGCTCCTACGAGCAGTACTTC. Protein sequence: CASSHGSYEQYF.

The chain couples TRBV28 to TRBJ1-2, with unresolved D. Germline V gene data show CDR1 as MDHEN and CDR2 as SYDVKM. The CDR3 is 16 residues long. V was pared by 8 bases and J by 7 bases, with 26 bases between. The CDR3 protein is CASGTFESGIDRGYTF. For the CDR3, the DNA is TGTGCCAGCGGAACCTTTGAGTCCGGGATCGATCGTGGCTACACCTTC.

The chain couples TRBV7-2 to TRBJ1-1; 7 positions match TRBD1. Germline values: CDR1 SGHTA, CDR2 FQGNSA. This CDR3 region has 14 residues. J gave up 1 base and V 5 bases, and 4 bases lay outside the gene matches. The CDR3 DNA sequence: TGTGCCAGCAGCGCCAGACAGGGGAACACTGAAGCTTTCTTT. It specifies CASSARQGNTEAFF.

This chain joins TRBV10-3 and TRBJ1-1, with a weak D call TRBD1 (5 bases). Germline V lookup: CDR1 ENHRY, CDR2 SYGVKD. V was cut by 4 bases and J by 0 bases, with 12 bases left in between. The CDR3 is 15 amino acids. The CDR3 bases are TGTGCCATCAGTGTGACAGACACTCTGAACACTGAAGCTTTCTTT. It translates to CAISVTDTLNTEAFF.

The chain carries TRBV28 and TRBJ1-5; tentatively, D is TRBD1 (5 bases). From germline, CDR1 is MDHEN and CDR2 SYDVKM. The ends were cut back, 10 bases at V and 0 bases at J, with 10 bases in the middle. The CDR3 is 13 residues long. The CDR3 DNA follows: TGTGCCATCCGGGACTCTAGCAATCAGCCCCAGCATTTT. This gives the protein CAIRDSSNQPQHF.

In DNA, the CDR3 is TGTGCCAGCAGCGTAGCCCTCTTAGCGGGAGGGTCCAGAAGCTCTGGGGCCAACGTCCTGACTTTC. Its protein product is CASSVALLAGGSRSSGANVLTF. The chain uses TRBV9 and TRBJ2-6, with TRBD2 matching 11 bases. The ends lost 0 bases at V and 0 bases at J; junction bases unmatched: 14. The germline CDR1 and CDR2 sequences are SGDLS and YYNGEE. The CDR3 is 22 residues long.

The chain employs TRBV27 and TRBJ2-7; TRBD2 aligns across 7 bases. Trimming at V came to 3 bases and at J to 4 bases, leaving 27 bases not matched to a gene. The CDR3 sequence is 21 residues long. The V gene's germline CDR1 is MNHEY and CDR2 SMNVEV (reference sequence). This CDR3 reads CASSFSASGFWAGADSYEQYF. The CDR3, as DNA: TGTGCCAGCAGTTTTTCTGCTAGCGGTTTTTGGGCAGGAGCGGACTCGTACGAGCAGTACTTC.

The chain uses TRBV5-1 and TRBJ2-7; perhaps TRBD2 as D (7 bases). V was shortened by 6 bases and J by 2 bases, with 21 bases between the two germline ends. This CDR3 has 16 amino acids. The germline CDR1 and CDR2 sequences are SGHRS and YFSETQ. CDR3 in amino acids: CASTRFRQGTTYEQYF. The CDR3 bases are TGCGCCAGCACTCGATTCCGGCAGGGGACTACCTACGAGCAGTACTTC.

The V and J genes are TRBV28 and TRBJ1-2; a weak D match, TRBD1 (6 bases). This CDR3 comprises 12 residues. The germline V and J ends were trimmed by 7 bases and 6 bases, with 12 bases remaining between them. Germline V CDR1 and CDR2: MDHEN, SYDVKM. CDR3 sequence (DNA): TGTGCCAGCACTTTGAGGACAGATGGCTACACCTTC. It codes for CASTLRTDGYTF.

This clone has just one count. This chain uses TRBV13 with TRBJ1-4; TRBD1 matches 12 bases. The CDR3 spans 17 residues. The germline gives CDR1 PRHDT, CDR2 FYEKMQ (reference sequence). V was clipped by 4 bases and J by 3 bases; unmatched bases: 6. The CDR3 spells CASSSPGQGAANEKLFF. In DNA form, the CDR3 reads TGTGCCAGCAGCTCTCCGGGACAGGGGGCGGCTAATGAAAAACTGTTTTTT.

This clone was seen only a few times. V usage is TRBV5-8 and J usage is TRBJ1-2; TRBD1 aligns across 7 bases. Germline-derived CDR1 and CDR2 are SGHTS and YDEGEE. The CDR3 is 13 amino acids. The V and J ends lost 5 bases and 7 bases, in that order; junction bases with no gene match: 8. Here the CDR3 reads CASSPQGIGGYTF. The CDR3 coding sequence is TGTGCCAGCAGTCCACAGGGGATAGGTGGCTACACCTTC.

The chain has TRBV7-6 and TRBJ2-7; 9 bases map to TRBD2. Per germline, CDR1 SGHVS and CDR2 FNYEAQ. The CDR3 has 16 residues. V lost 5 bases and J lost 5; bases outside the gene matches: 13. CDR3: CASSPALAGGPDEQYF. CDR3 DNA sequence: TGTGCCAGCAGCCCGGCCCTTGCGGGGGGGCCGGACGAGCAGTACTTC.

In its sample, this clone was seen a few times. The gene calls are TRBV21-1 and TRBJ1-2; TRBD1 is taken as the D call from the table, unchecked against the DNA. TRBV21-1 is reported as a pseudogene. The CDR3 runs 11 residues. As DNA, the CDR3 is TGTGCCAGCGGGCAGGGAAACGGCTACACCTTC. Translating it yields CASGQGNGYTF.

This clone has a single count. The chain joins TRBV4-2 to TRBJ2-5; 9 positions match TRBD1. The trim removed 4 bases at V and 4 bases at J, leaving 7 bases unmatched. The CDR3 sequence is 15 residues long. Per the germline V gene, CDR1 is LGHNA and CDR2 is YNFKEQ. The DNA of the CDR3 is TGTGCCAGCAGCCCCGACAGGGGGTTAGGAGAGACCCAGTACTTC. It specifies CASSPDRGLGETQYF.

This clone was seen once. This chain uses TRBV15 with TRBJ2-5, with 9 positions matching TRBD2. V shed 0 bases, J shed 3 bases, and the junction held 5 bases outside the gene matches. The germline V gene encodes CDR1 LNHNV and CDR2 YYDKDF (reference sequence). CDR3 length equals 16 residues. The CDR3 DNA is TGTGCCACCAGCAGAGATCGGGCTAGCGGGAAAGAGACCCAGTACTTC. Protein: CATSRDRASGKETQYF.

The CDR3 loop reads CAISVLGTGGSGNQPQHF. The CDR3 DNA reads as TGTGCCATCAGTGTACTCGGGACAGGGGGCTCTGGCAATCAGCCCCAGCATTTT. The genes are TRBV10-3 and TRBJ1-5, with TRBD1 matching over 12 bases. CDR3 length: 18 residues. Germline V gene lookup returns CDR1 ENHRY and CDR2 SYGVKD. V trimming: 4 bases; J trimming: 2 bases; junction bases outside the gene matches: 9.

The chain links TRBV10-3 to TRBJ1-2, with 7 bases matching TRBD1. The germline V gene has CDR1 ENHRY and CDR2 SYGVKD. The junction had 2 bases not matched to a gene; V was cut back by 2 bases and J by 8 bases. This CDR3 contains 12 residues. The CDR3 DNA reads as TGTGCCATCAGTGAGACAGGGGTCGGCTACACCTTC. Its protein product is CAISETGVGYTF.

The V call is TRBV5-4, the J call TRBJ2-7; D uncertain. There are 14 residues in the CDR3. V was trimmed by 2 bases and J by 0 bases, leaving 9 bases between them. CDR1 and CDR2 (germline): SGHNT, YYREEE (reference sequence). The CDR3 DNA follows: TGTGCCAGCAGCTTCCACGGCGGCTCCTACGAGCAGTACTTC. It yields the protein CASSFHGGSYEQYF.

The rearrangement joins TRBV5-1 to TRBJ2-7, with D possibly TRBD1 on 6 matching bases. Germline CDR1 is SGHRS and CDR2 is YFSETQ. CDR3 length equals 15 residues. V was cut by 4 bases and J by 0 bases, with 14 bases left in between. The CDR3 is CASSIGQLDSYEQYF. CDR3 coding DNA: TGCGCCAGCAGCATAGGACAGCTGGACTCCTACGAGCAGTACTTC.

The chain joins TRBV7-9 to TRBJ1-1; TRBD1 agrees at 8 bases. The CDR3 has 15 residues. The V gene end was trimmed by 1 base and the J gene end by 7 bases; junction bases not matched to a gene: 8. Germline V gene data show CDR1 as SEHNR and CDR2 as FQNEAQ (reference sequence). The CDR3 spells CASSLGDRGLGEAFF. The CDR3 DNA sequence: TGTGCCAGCAGCTTAGGAGACAGGGGCTTGGGTGAAGCTTTCTTT. The entire variable domain, with the rest obtained from reference TRBV7-9 and TRBJ1-1, is as follows: DTGVSQNPRHKITKRGQNVTFRCDPISEHNRLYWYRQTLGQGPEFLTYFQNEAQLEKSRLLSDRFSAERPKGSFSTLEIQRTEQGDSAMYLCASSLGDRGLGEAFFGQGTRLTVV.

CDR3 residues: CASSQVGGTRNEKLFF. The CDR3 DNA follows: TGTGCCAGCAGCCAAGTGGGAGGCACGAGAAATGAAAAACTGTTTTTT. V and J are TRBV14 and TRBJ1-4; D gene unclear. Germline V lookup: CDR1 SGHDN, CDR2 FVKESK. The CDR3 extends over 16 amino acids. The ends were cut back, 1 base at V and 5 bases at J, with 14 bases in the middle.

The V gene is TRBV11-2, the J gene TRBJ2-3; D is perhaps TRBD1 (5 bases). The V end was cut by 5 bases, the J end by 7 bases, with 13 bases between. Germline CDR1 is SGHAT and CDR2 is FQNNGV. The CDR3 covers 13 residues. The CDR3 protein is CASSANPGNTQYF. The CDR3 DNA follows: TGTGCCAGCAGCGCAAATCCAGGGAATACGCAGTATTTT.

The chain uses TRBV9 and TRBJ2-7; TRBD1 agrees at 8 bases. Germline V gives CDR1 SGDLS, CDR2 YYNGEE. Trimming at V came to 5 bases and at J to 2 bases, leaving 12 bases not matched to a gene. The CDR3 covers 16 residues. This CDR3 is CASSVSGTGSTYEQYF. Here the CDR3 DNA reads TGTGCCAGCAGTGTTTCCGGGACAGGATCGACCTACGAGCAGTACTTC.